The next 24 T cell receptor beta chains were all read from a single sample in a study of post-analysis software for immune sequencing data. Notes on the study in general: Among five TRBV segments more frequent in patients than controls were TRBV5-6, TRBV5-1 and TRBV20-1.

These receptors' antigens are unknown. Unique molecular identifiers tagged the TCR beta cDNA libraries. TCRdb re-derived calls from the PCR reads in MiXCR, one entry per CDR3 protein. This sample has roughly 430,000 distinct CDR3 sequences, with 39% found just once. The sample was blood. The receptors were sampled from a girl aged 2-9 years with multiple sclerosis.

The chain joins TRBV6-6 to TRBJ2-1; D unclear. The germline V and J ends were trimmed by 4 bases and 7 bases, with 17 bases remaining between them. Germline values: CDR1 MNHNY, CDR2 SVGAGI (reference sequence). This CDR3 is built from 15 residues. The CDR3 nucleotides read TGTGCCAGCAGTTTCTCCACCATCGGTGGGAATGAGCAGTTCTTC. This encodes CASSFSTIGGNEQFF.

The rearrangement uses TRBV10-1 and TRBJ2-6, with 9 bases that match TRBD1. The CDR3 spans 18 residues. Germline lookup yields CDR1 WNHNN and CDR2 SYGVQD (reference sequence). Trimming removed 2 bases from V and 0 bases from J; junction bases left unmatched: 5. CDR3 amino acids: CASSESETGGSGANVLTF. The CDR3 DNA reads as TGCGCCAGCAGTGAGAGCGAGACAGGGGGCTCTGGGGCCAACGTCCTGACTTTC.

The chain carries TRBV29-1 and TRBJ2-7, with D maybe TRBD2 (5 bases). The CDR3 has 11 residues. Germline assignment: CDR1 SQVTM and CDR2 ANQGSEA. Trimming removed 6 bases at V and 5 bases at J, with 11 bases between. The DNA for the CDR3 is TGCAGCGTACGCCGGGAACACGAGCAGTACTTC. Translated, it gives CSVRREHEQYF.

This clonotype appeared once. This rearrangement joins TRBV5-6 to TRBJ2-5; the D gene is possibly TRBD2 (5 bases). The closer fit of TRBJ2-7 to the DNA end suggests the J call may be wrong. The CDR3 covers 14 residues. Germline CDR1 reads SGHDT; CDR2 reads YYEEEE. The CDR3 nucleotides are TGTGCCAGCAGCTTGATTCAGGCGGGCTACGAGCAGTACTTC. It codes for CASSLIQAGYEQYF.

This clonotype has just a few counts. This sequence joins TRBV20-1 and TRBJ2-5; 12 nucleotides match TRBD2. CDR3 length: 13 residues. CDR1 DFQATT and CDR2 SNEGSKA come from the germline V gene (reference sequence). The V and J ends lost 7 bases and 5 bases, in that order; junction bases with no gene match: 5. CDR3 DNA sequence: TGCAGTGTTCCCGGGACTAGCGGGGAGACCCAGTACTTC. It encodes CSVPGTSGETQYF.

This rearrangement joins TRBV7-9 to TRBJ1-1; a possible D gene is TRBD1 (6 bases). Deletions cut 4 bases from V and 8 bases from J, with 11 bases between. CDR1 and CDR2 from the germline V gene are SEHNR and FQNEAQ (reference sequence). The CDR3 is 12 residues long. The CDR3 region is CASSSTGGEAFF. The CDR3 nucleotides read TGTGCCAGCAGCTCGACAGGAGGGGAAGCTTTCTTT.

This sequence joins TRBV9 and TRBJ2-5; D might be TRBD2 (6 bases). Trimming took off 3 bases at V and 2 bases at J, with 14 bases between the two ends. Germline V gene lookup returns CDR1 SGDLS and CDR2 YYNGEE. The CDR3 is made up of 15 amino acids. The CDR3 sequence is CASSASGGVQETQYF. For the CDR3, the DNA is TGTGCCAGCAGCGCATCAGGCGGGGTTCAAGAGACCCAGTACTTC.

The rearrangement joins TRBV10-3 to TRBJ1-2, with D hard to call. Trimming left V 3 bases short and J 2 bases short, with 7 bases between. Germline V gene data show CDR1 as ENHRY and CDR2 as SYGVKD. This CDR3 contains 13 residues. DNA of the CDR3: TGTGCCATCAGTGATGAGGGAAACTATGGCTACACCTTC. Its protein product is CAISDEGNYGYTF.

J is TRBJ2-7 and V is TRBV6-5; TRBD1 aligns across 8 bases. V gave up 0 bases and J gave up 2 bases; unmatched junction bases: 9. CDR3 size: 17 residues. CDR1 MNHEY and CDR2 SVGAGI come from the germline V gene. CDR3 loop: CASSYSLGLDRAYEQYF. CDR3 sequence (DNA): TGTGCCAGCAGTTACTCGTTGGGGCTGGACAGGGCCTACGAGCAGTACTTC.

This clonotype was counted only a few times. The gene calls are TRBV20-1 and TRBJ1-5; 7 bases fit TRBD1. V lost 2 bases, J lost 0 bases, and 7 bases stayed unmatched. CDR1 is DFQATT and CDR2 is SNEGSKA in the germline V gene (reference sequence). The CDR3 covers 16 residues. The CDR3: CSARRQGDNSNQPQHF. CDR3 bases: TGCAGTGCTAGAAGGCAGGGGGATAATAGCAATCAGCCCCAGCATTTT.

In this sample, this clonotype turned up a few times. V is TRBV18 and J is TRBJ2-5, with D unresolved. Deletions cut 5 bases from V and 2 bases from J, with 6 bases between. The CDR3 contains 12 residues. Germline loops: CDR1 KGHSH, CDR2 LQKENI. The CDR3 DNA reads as TGTGCCAGCTCATCTAATCAAGAGACCCAGTACTTC. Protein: CASSSNQETQYF. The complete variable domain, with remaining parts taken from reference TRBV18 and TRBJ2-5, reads NAGVMQNPRHLVRRRGQEARLRCSPMKGHSHVYWYRQLPEEGLKFMVYLQKENIIDESGMPKERFSAEFPKEGPSILRIQQVVRGDSAAYFCASSSNQETQYFGPGTRLLVL.

CDR3 in DNA: TGTGCCAGCAGCGTCCTACCGGGACTAGCGGCCTACAATGAGCAGTTCTTC. The encoded protein is CASSVLPGLAAYNEQFF. The rearrangement uses TRBV6-1 and TRBJ2-1, with TRBD2 matching over 11 bases. There are 17 residues in the CDR3. Germline values: CDR1 MNHNS, CDR2 SASEGT. V trimming: 6 bases; J trimming: 2 bases; junction bases outside the gene matches: 9.

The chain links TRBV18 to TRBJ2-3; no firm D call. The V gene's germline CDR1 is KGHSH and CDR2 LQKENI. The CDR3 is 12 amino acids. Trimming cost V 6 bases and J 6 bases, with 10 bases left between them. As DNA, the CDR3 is TGTGCCAGCTCTATACCCCCGGATACGCAGTATTTT. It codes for CASSIPPDTQYF.

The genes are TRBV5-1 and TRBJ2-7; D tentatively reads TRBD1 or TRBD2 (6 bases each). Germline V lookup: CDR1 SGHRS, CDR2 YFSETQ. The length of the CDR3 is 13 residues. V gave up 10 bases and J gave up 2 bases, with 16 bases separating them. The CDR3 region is CAYLLGGPYEQYF. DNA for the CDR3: TGCGCCTATCTTTTGGGGGGCCCCTACGAGCAGTACTTC.

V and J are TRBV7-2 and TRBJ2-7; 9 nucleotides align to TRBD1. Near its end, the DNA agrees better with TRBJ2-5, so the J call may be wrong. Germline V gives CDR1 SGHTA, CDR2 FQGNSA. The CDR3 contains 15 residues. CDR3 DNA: TGTGCCAGCAGCTTAGACAGGGGGCGAGGAGAGACCCAGTACTTC. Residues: CASSLDRGRGETQYF.

CDR3 in DNA: TGTGCCAGCAGTTTCCCCGGCGGGTCTGGAAACACCATATATTTT. This encodes CASSFPGGSGNTIYF. This chain uses TRBV7-6 with TRBJ1-3; D is ambiguous. The CDR3 extends over 15 amino acids. CDR1 is SGHVS and CDR2 is FNYEAQ in the germline V gene. V was trimmed by 6 bases and J by 1 base, leaving 13 bases between them.

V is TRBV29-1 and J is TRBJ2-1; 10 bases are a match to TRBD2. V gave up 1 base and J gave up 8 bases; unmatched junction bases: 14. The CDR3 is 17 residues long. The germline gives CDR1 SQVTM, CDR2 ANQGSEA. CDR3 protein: CSVEVPSGSTYPDEQFF. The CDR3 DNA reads TGCAGCGTTGAAGTCCCTAGCGGGAGTACTTACCCCGATGAGCAGTTCTTC.

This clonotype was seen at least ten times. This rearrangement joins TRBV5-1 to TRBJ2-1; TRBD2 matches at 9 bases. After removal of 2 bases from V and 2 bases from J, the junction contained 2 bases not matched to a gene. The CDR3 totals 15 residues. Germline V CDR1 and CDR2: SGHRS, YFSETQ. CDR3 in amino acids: CASSLASGTYNEQFF. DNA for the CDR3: TGCGCCAGCAGCTTAGCTAGCGGGACCTACAATGAGCAGTTCTTC.

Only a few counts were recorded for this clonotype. The CDR3 region is CASSFAGVKVDTQYF. The DNA for the CDR3 is TGTGCCAGCAGTTTTGCAGGGGTGAAGGTAGATACGCAGTATTTT. This chain connects TRBV28 to TRBJ2-3; a possible D gene is TRBD1 (6 bases). Germline lookup yields CDR1 MDHEN and CDR2 SYDVKM. The CDR3 length is 15 residues. Trimming shortened V by 3 bases and J by 5 bases, and 15 bases separated the two germline ends.

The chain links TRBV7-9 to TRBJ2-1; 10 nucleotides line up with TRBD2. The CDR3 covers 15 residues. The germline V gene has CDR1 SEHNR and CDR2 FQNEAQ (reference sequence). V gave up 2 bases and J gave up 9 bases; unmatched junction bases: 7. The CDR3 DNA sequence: TGTGCCAGCAGCTTAAGTGGTAGCGGGGGGAGTGAGCAGTTCTTC. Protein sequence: CASSLSGSGGSEQFF.

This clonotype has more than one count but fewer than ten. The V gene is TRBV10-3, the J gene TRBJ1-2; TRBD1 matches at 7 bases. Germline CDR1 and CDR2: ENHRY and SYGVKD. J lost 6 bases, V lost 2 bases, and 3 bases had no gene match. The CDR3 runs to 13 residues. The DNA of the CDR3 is TGTGCCATCAGTGAGACAGGGGTTGATGGCTACACCTTC. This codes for CAISETGVDGYTF.

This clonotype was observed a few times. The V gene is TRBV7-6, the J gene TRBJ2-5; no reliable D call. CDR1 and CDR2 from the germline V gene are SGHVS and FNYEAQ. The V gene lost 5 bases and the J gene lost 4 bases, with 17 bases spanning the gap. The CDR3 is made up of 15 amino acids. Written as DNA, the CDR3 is TGTGCCAGCAGCGAGATCATACGTAGGGCAGAGACCCAGTACTTC. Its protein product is CASSEIIRRAETQYF.

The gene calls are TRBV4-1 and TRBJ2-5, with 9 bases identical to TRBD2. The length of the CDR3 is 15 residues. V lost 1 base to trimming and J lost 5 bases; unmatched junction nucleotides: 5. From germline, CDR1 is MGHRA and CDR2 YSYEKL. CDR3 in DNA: TGCGCCAGCAGCCAAGGCGGACTAGCGTGGGAGACCCAGTACTTC. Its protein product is CASSQGGLAWETQYF.

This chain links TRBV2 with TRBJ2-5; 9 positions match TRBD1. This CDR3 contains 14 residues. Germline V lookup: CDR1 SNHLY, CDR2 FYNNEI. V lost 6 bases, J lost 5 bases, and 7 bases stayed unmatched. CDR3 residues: CASRVQGAPETQYF. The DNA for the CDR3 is TGTGCCAGCAGGGTACAGGGGGCGCCGGAGACCCAGTACTTC.